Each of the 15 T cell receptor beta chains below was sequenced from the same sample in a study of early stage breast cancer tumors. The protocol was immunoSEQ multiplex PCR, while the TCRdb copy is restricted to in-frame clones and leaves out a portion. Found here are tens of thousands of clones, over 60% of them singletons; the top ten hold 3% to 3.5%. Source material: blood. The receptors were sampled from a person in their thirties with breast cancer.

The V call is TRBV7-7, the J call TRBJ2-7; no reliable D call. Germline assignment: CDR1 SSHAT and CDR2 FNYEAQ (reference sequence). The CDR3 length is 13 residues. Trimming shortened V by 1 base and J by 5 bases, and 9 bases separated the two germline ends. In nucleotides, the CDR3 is TGTGCCAGCAGCTTAGGCGAGGAAGACGAGCAGTACTTC. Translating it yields CASSLGEEDEQYF.

CDR3 protein: CASSPGTGVVEQYF. CDR3 DNA sequence: TGTGCCAGCAGCCCGGGGACAGGGGTGGTCGAGCAGTACTTC. The V and J genes are TRBV7-7 and TRBJ2-7, with TRBD1 identical over 10 bases. Germline V gene sequence: CDR1 SSHAT, CDR2 FNYEAQ (reference sequence). The length of the CDR3 is 14 residues. The junction had 7 bases not matched to a gene; V was cut back by 5 bases and J by 6 bases.

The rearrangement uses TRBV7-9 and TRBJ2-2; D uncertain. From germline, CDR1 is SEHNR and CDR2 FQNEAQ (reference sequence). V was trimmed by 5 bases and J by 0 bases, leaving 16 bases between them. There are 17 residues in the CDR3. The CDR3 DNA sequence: TGTGCCAGCAGCGCTGGGAAAGGGCAGCCGAACACCGGGGAGCTGTTTTTT. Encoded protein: CASSAGKGQPNTGELFF.

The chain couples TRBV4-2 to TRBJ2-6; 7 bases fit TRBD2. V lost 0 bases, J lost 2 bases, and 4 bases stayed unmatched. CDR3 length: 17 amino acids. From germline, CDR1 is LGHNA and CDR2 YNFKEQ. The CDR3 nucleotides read TGTGCCAGCAGCCAAGATGGCGGGGGTCCTGGGGCCAACGTCCTGACTTTC. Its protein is CASSQDGGGPGANVLTF.

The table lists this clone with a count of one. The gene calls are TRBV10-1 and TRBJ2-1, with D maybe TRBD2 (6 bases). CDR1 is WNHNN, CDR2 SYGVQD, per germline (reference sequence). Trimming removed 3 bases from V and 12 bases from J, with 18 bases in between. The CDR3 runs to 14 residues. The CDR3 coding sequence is TGCGCCAGCAGTGAATCCGCGGACTATACCGCGCAGTTCTTC. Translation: CASSESADYTAQFF.

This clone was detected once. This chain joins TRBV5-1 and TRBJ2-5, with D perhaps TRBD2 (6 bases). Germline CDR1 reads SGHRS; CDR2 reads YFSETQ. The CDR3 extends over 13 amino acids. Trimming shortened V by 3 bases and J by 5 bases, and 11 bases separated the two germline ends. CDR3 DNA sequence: TGCGCCAGCAGCTCGGGCGGGGCGGAGACCCAGTACTTC. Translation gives CASSSGGAETQYF.

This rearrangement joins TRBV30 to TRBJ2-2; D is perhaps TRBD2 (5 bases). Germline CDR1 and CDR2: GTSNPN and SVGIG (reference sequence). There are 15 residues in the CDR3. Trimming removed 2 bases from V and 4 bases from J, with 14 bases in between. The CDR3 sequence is CAWSTGFAGTGELFF. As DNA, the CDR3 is TGTGCCTGGAGTACGGGGTTCGCGGGCACCGGGGAGCTGTTTTTT.

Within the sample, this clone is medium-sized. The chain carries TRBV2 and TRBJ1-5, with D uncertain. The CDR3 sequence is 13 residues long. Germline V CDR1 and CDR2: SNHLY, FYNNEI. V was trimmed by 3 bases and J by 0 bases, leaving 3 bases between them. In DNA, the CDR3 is TGTGCCAGCAGTGACGATAGCAATCAGCCCCAGCATTTT. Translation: CASSDDSNQPQHF.

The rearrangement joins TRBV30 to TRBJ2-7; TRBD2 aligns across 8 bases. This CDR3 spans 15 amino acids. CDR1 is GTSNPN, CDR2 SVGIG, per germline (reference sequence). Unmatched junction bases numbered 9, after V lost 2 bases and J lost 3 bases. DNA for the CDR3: TGTGCCTGGAGTCGCGGGAGGAATCGGGGCTACGAGCAGTACTTC. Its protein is CAWSRGRNRGYEQYF.

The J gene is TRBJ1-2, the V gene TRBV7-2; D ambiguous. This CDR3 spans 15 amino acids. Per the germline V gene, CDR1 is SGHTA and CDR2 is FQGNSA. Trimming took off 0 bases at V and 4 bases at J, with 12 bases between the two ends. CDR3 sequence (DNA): TGTGCCAGCAGCTTAGCGCAAGTACGATTCTATGGCTACACCTTC. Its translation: CASSLAQVRFYGYTF.

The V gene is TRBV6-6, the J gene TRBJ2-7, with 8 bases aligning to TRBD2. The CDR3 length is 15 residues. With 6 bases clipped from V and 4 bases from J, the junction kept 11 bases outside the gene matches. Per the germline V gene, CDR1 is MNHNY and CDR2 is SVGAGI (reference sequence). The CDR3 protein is CASRSGTSSLYEQYF. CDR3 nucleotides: TGTGCCAGCAGGTCCGGGACTAGTTCCCTTTACGAGCAGTACTTC.

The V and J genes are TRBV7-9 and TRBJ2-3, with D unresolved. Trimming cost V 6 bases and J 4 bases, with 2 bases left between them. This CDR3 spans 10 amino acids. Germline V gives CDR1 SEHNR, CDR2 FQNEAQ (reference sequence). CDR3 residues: CASSADTQYF. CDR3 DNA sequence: TGTGCCAGCAGTGCAGATACGCAGTATTTT.

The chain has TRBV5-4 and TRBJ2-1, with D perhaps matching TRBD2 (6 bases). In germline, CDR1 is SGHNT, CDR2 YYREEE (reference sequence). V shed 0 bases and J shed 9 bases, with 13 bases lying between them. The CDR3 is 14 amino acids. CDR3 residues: CASSLEWGGSEQFF. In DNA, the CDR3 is TGTGCCAGCAGCTTGGAATGGGGAGGTAGTGAGCAGTTCTTC.

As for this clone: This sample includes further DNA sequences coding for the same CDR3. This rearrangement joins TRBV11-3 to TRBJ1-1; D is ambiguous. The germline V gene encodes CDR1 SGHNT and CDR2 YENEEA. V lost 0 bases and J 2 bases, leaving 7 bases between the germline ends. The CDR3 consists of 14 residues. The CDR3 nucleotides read TGTGCCAGCAGCTTAGACTCGGGAAACACTGAAGCTTTCTTT. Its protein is CASSLDSGNTEAFF.

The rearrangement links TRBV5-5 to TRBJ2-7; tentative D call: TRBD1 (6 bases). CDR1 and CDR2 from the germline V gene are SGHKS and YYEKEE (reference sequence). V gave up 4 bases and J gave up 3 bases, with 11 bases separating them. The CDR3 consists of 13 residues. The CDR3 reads CASSRDTNYEQYF. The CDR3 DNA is TGTGCCAGCAGCCGGGACACCAACTACGAGCAGTACTTC. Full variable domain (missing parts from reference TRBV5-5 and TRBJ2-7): DAGVTQSPTHLIKTRGQQVTLRCSPISGHKSVSWYQQVLGQGPQFIFQYYEKEERGRGNFPDRFSARQFPNYSSELNVNALLLGDSALYLCASSRDTNYEQYFGPGTRLTVT.